This T cell receptor beta chain originates from a study of blood T cell repertoires in COVID-19. Background on the study: Some COVID-19 samples were acute and others convalescent; all came from the United States, Italy and Spain.

Libraries were prepared by immunoSEQ multiplex PCR; TCRdb keeps only in-frame clonotypes and omits some of them. Here the sample spans about 60,000 clones, around 89% being singletons. The sequenced sample was peripheral blood. The receptor comes from a woman aged 60 to 75 with active COVID-19.

As DNA, the CDR3 is TGCGCCAGCAGCTTGGTGGGGGGACGGATGAACACTGAAGCTTTCTTT. Its protein product is CASSLVGGRMNTEAFF. This chain uses TRBV5-1 with TRBJ1-1, with TRBD1 as a possible D gene (5 bases). CDR1 and CDR2 (germline): SGHRS, YFSETQ. V lost 0 bases and J lost 0, with 12 bases in between. The CDR3 spans 16 residues.